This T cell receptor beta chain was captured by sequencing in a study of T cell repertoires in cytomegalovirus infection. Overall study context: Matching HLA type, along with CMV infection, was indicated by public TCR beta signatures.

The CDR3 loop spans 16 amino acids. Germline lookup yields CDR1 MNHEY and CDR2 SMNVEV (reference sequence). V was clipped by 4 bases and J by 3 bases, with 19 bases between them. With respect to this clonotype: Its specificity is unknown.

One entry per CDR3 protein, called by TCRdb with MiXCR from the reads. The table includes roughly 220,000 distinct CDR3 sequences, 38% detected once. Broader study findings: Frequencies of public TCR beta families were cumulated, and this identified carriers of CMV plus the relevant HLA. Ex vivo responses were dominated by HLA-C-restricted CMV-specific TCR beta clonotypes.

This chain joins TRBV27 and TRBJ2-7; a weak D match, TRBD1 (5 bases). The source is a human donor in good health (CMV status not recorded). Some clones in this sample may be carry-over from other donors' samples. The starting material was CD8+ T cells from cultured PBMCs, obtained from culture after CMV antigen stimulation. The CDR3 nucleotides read TGTGCCAGCAGTTGGGGCCTTGGTAGCTATGTCTACGAGCAGTACTTC. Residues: CASSWGLGSYVYEQYF.